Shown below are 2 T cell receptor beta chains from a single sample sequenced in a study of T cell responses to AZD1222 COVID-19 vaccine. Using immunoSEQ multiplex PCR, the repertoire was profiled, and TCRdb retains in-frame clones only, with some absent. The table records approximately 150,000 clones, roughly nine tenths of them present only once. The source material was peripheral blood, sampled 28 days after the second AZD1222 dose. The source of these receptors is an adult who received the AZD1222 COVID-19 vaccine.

The CDR3 spells CASSYTGPGELFF. The CDR3 DNA is TGTGCCAGCAGTTACACAGGGCCCGGGGAGCTGTTTTTT. This chain uses TRBV6-6 with TRBJ2-2; tentatively, D is TRBD1 (6 bases). This CDR3 is built from 13 residues. V was cut by 2 bases and J by 6 bases, with 7 bases left in between. CDR1 and CDR2 from the germline V gene are MNHNY and SVGAGI (reference sequence).

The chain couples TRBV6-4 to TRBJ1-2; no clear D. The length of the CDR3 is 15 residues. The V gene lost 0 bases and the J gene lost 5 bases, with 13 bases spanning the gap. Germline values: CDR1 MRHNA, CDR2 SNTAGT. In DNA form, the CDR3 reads TGTGCCAGCAGTGACTCGGCGGGAAGCCTTTATGGCTACACCTTC. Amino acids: CASSDSAGSLYGYTF.